Below are 20 T cell receptor beta chains sequenced from a single sample in a study of blood T cell repertoires in COVID-19 (dated by TCRdb to the early 2020s). The library came from the immunoSEQ multiplex PCR assay. TCRdb limited this immuneACCESS table to in-frame rearrangements with V and J called. A share of clones is missing; checked studies link under half to unresolved V genes, and the rest is unexplained. For this sample the table gives roughly 220,000 clones, of which just over 85% were detected only once. The top ten constitute more than 3.5% of the sample. The sequenced sample was PBMCs or T cells enriched from blood (not recorded which). The receptors originated from a woman aged 40 to 49 with acute COVID-19.

The rearrangement uses TRBV15 and TRBJ1-2, with D perhaps TRBD1 (6 bases). The CDR3 has 15 residues. Germline V gene lookup returns CDR1 LNHNV and CDR2 YYDKDF (reference sequence). V was shortened by 5 bases and J by 1 base, with 14 bases between the two germline ends. The CDR3 sequence is CATSGFRGGNYGYTF. CDR3 nucleotide sequence: TGTGCCACCAGCGGATTTAGAGGGGGTAACTATGGCTACACCTTC.

This clone showed up just once. The DNA of the CDR3 is TGCGCCAGCAGCTTTCTGGGGCCCACTGAAGCTTTCTTT. Its protein product is CASSFLGPTEAFF. This chain links TRBV5-1 with TRBJ1-1, with D possibly matching TRBD1 (5 bases). V dropped 2 bases and J dropped 4 bases, with 9 bases sitting between them. The CDR3 covers 13 residues. The germline V gene encodes CDR1 SGHRS and CDR2 YFSETQ.

The rearrangement uses TRBV19 and TRBJ2-7; the D is unclear. CDR1 is LNHDA and CDR2 is SQIVND in the germline V gene (reference sequence). The V end lost 3 bases, the J end lost 1 base, and 13 bases lay between the germline ends. The CDR3 spans 15 residues. The CDR3 protein is CASSMHIRPSYEQYF. The CDR3 bases are TGTGCCAGTAGTATGCATATCAGGCCATCCTACGAGCAGTACTTC.

The chain has TRBV6-5 and TRBJ2-1; D is perhaps TRBD2 (5 bases). There are 14 residues in the CDR3. CDR1 and CDR2 from the germline V gene are MNHEY and SVGAGI. V lost 0 bases, J lost 4 bases, and 7 bases lay in between. CDR3 amino acids: CASSYSRGYNEQFF. The CDR3 nucleotides are TGTGCCAGCAGTTACTCGAGAGGGTACAATGAGCAGTTCTTC.

The rearrangement uses TRBV5-8 and TRBJ2-4, with 8 bases lining up with TRBD1. CDR3 length: 15 residues. V shed 2 bases, J shed 6 bases, and the junction held 7 bases outside the gene matches. Germline V gene sequence: CDR1 SGHTS, CDR2 YDEGEE. This CDR3 is CASSFGRGRGNIQYF. CDR3 in DNA: TGTGCCAGCAGCTTCGGCAGGGGGCGGGGAAACATTCAGTACTTC.

The rearrangement joins TRBV7-9 to TRBJ1-1; D possibly corresponds to TRBD1 (5 bases). CDR3 length: 15 amino acids. Per germline, CDR1 SEHNR and CDR2 FQNEAQ (reference sequence). Trimming removed 2 bases at V and 1 base at J, with 11 bases between. The CDR3 DNA is TGTGCCAGCAGCTTATACAGACAGAAGAACACTGAAGCTTTCTTT. Translated, it gives CASSLYRQKNTEAFF.

The chain carries TRBV24-1 and TRBJ1-1; D is uncertain. The CDR3 spans 13 residues. Between the trimmed V and J ends, which lost 9 bases and 5 bases, there was a span of 15 bases. Germline values: CDR1 KGHDR, CDR2 SFDVKD. Here the CDR3 reads CATREPDGTEAFF. In DNA, the CDR3 is TGTGCCACCCGGGAACCGGACGGAACTGAAGCTTTCTTT.

The genes are TRBV20-1 and TRBJ1-1; no definite D call. CDR1 is DFQATT, CDR2 SNEGSKA, per germline (reference sequence). The ends were cut back, 3 bases at V and 1 base at J, with 15 bases in the middle. CDR3 size: 15 residues. CDR3 bases: TGCAGTGCTAGTCCGCCGAGCCGGAGGAACACTGAAGCTTTCTTT. Encoded protein: CSASPPSRRNTEAFF.

The chain joins TRBV6-5 to TRBJ1-1; 7 bases align to TRBD1. The CDR3 sequence is 13 residues long. Per germline, CDR1 MNHEY and CDR2 SVGAGI. J lost 7 bases, V lost 7 bases, and 9 bases had no gene match. CDR3: CASNIDRAGEAFF. The CDR3 DNA follows: TGTGCCAGCAATATAGACAGGGCCGGTGAAGCTTTCTTT.

Concerning this clone: The same CDR3 is also encoded by other DNA sequences in this sample. The chain couples TRBV11-3 to TRBJ2-2; no firm D call. CDR3 length equals 14 residues. The germline gives CDR1 SGHNT, CDR2 YENEEA. V dropped 3 bases and J dropped 0 bases, with 5 bases sitting between them. The CDR3 DNA reads TGTGCCAGCAGCTTCTCTTCGAACACCGGGGAGCTGTTTTTT. Its translation: CASSFSSNTGELFF.

The chain employs TRBV5-1 and TRBJ2-2; unclear D gene. Trimming took 6 bases from V and 7 from J, leaving 7 bases between them. CDR3 length: 11 residues. Germline lookup yields CDR1 SGHRS and CDR2 YFSETQ. CDR3 sequence (DNA): TGCGCCAGCATGCGTAGCGGGGAGCTGTTTTTT. Residues: CASMRSGELFF.

This rearrangement joins TRBV4-1 to TRBJ2-1; a possible D gene is TRBD1 (6 bases). The germline gives CDR1 MGHRA, CDR2 YSYEKL. Trimming shortened V by 1 base and J by 9 bases, and 22 bases separated the two germline ends. The CDR3 length is 17 residues. CDR3 amino acids: CASSQVGWDTHGGEQFF. The CDR3 nucleotides read TGCGCCAGCAGCCAAGTGGGGTGGGACACCCACGGCGGTGAGCAGTTCTTC.

The chain is built from TRBV6-5 and TRBJ2-2; D ambiguous. This CDR3 has 13 residues. The V gene lost 8 bases and the J gene lost 6 bases, with 13 bases spanning the gap. Germline loops: CDR1 MNHEY, CDR2 SVGAGI. CDR3 sequence: CASSILQPGELFF. The CDR3 DNA follows: TGTGCCAGCTCGATATTACAACCCGGGGAGCTGTTTTTT.

This sequence joins TRBV5-1 and TRBJ1-6, with 11 bases lining up with TRBD1. Germline V CDR1 and CDR2: SGHRS, YFSETQ. The junction had 7 bases not matched to a gene; V was cut back by 4 bases and J by 7 bases. This CDR3 is built from 16 residues. The CDR3 protein is CASSLEDRGRNSPLHF. DNA of the CDR3: TGCGCCAGCAGCCTAGAGGACAGGGGGCGAAATTCACCCCTCCACTTT.

This rearrangement joins TRBV19 to TRBJ1-2, with D possibly being TRBD1 (6 bases). Looked up from germline, CDR1 is LNHDA and CDR2 is SQIVND (reference sequence). This CDR3 region has 14 residues. Trimming removed 7 bases at V and 1 base at J, with 13 bases between. The CDR3 sequence: CASTGEWDNYGYTF. CDR3 in DNA: TGTGCCAGTACAGGGGAATGGGATAACTATGGCTACACCTTC.

The genes are TRBV15 and TRBJ2-1; the match to TRBD1 covers 8 bases. The junction had 12 bases not matched to a gene; V was cut back by 4 bases and J by 10 bases. The CDR3 contains 15 residues. The germline CDR1 and CDR2 sequences are LNHNV and YYDKDF (reference sequence). The DNA for the CDR3 is TGTGCCACCAGCACTGGACAGGGAGCGGAGCCCGAGCAGTTCTTC. It yields the protein CATSTGQGAEPEQFF. The complete variable domain, with remaining parts taken from reference TRBV15 and TRBJ2-1, reads DAMVIQNPRYQVTQFGKPVTLSCSQTLNHNVMYWYQQKSSQAPKLLFHYYDKDFNNEADTPDNFQSRRPNTSFCFLDIRSPGLGDTAMYLCATSTGQGAEPEQFFGPGTRLTVL.

This rearrangement joins TRBV14 to TRBJ1-1; D is possibly TRBD1 (6 bases). Germline-derived CDR1 and CDR2 are SGHDN and FVKESK. The CDR3 runs 16 residues. Trimming stripped 0 bases from V and 0 bases from J, with 11 bases between. CDR3 residues: CASSQDLGAVNTEAFF. The CDR3 coding sequence is TGTGCCAGCAGCCAAGATTTGGGGGCGGTGAACACTGAAGCTTTCTTT.

J is TRBJ1-3 and V is TRBV2; TRBD1 aligns across 7 bases. Germline loops: CDR1 SNHLY, CDR2 FYNNEI. The ends lost 5 bases at V and 2 bases at J; junction bases unmatched: 9. The CDR3 extends over 16 amino acids. DNA for the CDR3: TGTGCCAGCAGTCCAAGCCAGACAGGGCCTGGAAACACCATATATTTT. Protein sequence: CASSPSQTGPGNTIYF.

The V gene is TRBV5-6, the J gene TRBJ1-2; D is perhaps TRBD1 (5 bases). V lost 0 bases to trimming and J lost 4 bases, with 10 bases between them. This CDR3 comprises 14 residues. The germline V gene has CDR1 SGHDT and CDR2 YYEEEE. CDR3 amino acids: CASSLEGPGYGYTF. CDR3 coding DNA: TGTGCCAGCAGCTTGGAGGGGCCCGGCTATGGCTACACCTTC.

The chain carries TRBV30 and TRBJ2-2; 7 bases fit TRBD1. Germline CDR1 GTSNPN, CDR2 SVGIG (reference sequence). V lost 3 bases and J lost 4; bases outside the gene matches: 2. CDR3 length: 13 residues. The CDR3 reads CAWRGTATGELFF. In DNA, the CDR3 is TGTGCCTGGAGGGGGACAGCCACCGGGGAGCTGTTTTTT.